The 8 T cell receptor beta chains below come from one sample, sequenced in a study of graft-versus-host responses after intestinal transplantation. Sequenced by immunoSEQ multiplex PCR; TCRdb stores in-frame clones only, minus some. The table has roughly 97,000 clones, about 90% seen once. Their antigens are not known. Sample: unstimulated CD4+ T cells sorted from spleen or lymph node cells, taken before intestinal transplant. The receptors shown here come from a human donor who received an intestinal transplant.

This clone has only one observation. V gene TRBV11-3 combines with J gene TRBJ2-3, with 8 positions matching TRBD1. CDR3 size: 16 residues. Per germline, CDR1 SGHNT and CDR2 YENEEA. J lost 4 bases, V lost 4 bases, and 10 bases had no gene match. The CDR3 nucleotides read TGTGCCAGCAGCTCGGCAGGGGGCTCTAGAGCAGATACGCAGTATTTT. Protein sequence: CASSSAGGSRADTQYF.

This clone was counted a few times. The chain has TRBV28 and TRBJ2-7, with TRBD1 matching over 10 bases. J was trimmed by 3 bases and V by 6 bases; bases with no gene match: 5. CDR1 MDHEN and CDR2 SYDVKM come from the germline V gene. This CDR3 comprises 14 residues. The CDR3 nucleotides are TGTGCCAGCAGGGGGGACAGGGGACGCTACGAGCAGTACTTC. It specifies CASRGDRGRYEQYF.

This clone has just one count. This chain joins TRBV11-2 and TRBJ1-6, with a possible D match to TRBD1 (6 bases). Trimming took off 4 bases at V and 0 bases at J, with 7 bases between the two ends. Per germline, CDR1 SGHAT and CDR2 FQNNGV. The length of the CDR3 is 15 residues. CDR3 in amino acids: CASSWTASYNSPLHF. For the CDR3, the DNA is TGTGCCAGCAGCTGGACAGCCTCCTATAATTCACCCCTCCACTTT.

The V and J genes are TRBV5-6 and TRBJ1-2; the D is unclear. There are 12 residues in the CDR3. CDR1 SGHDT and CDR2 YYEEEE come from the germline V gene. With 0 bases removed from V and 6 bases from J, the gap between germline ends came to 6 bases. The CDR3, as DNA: TGTGCCAGCAGCTTGGAAGGGCATGGCTACACCTTC. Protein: CASSLEGHGYTF.

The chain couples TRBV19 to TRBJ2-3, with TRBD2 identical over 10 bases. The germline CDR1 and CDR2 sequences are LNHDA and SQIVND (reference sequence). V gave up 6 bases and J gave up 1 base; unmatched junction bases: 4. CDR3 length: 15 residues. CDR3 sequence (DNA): TGTGCCAGTAGCCGCGGACTAGCGGGCACAGATACGCAGTATTTT. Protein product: CASSRGLAGTDTQYF. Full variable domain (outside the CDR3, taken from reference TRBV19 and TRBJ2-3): DGGITQSPKYLFRKEGQNVTLSCEQNLNHDAMYWYRQDPGQGLRLIYYSQIVNDFQKGDIAEGYSVSREKKESFPLTVTSAQKNPTAFYLCASSRGLAGTDTQYFGPGTRLTVL.

The CDR3 region is CASSIGAGGSYEQYF. Here the CDR3 DNA reads TGTGCCAGTAGTATAGGGGCAGGGGGGTCCTACGAGCAGTACTTC. The genes are TRBV19 and TRBJ2-5, with D possibly matching TRBD1 (7 bases). Matching the DNA end better, TRBJ2-7 makes the J call doubtful. CDR1 is LNHDA, CDR2 SQIVND, per germline (reference sequence). CDR3 length: 15 residues.

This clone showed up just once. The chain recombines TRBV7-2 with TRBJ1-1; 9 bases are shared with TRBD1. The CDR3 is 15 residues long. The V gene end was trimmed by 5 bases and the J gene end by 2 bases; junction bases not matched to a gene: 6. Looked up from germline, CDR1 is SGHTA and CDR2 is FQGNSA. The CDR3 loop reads CASSPRTGDNTEAFF. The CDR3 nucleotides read TGTGCCAGCAGCCCCCGGACAGGGGACAACACTGAAGCTTTCTTT.

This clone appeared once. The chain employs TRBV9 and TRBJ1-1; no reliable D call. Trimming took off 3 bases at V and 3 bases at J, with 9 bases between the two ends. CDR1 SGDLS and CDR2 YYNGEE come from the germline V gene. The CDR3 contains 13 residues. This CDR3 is CASSARLDTEAFF. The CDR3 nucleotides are TGTGCCAGCAGCGCCCGACTGGACACTGAAGCTTTCTTT. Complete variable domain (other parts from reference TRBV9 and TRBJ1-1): DSGVTQTPKHLITATGQRVTLRCSPRSGDLSVYWYQQSLDQGLQFLIQYYNGEERAKGNILERFSAQQFPDLHSELNLSSLELGDSALYFCASSARLDTEAFFGQGTRLTVV.